This T cell receptor (beta chain) came from a study of Tregs in tolerant kidney transplant recipients. Whole-study results and caveats: This study did not directly address biological reproducibility. Validation in larger populations is needed because few patients were studied.

CDR1 and CDR2 (germline): SGHNT, YYREEE (reference sequence). This CDR3 is built from 14 residues. Between the trimmed V and J ends, which lost 0 bases and 5 bases, there was a span of 11 bases. Clones were sequenced by immunoSEQ multiplex PCR, and TCRdb holds only the in-frame ones, with some missing. The listing contains 25,000 to 40,000 clones. Mixed chimerism was transient after nonmyeloablative marrow transplants from related graft donors. As for this clone: Its antigen is as yet unknown. The read terminates 3 residues ahead of where the CDR3 ends, so the germline J gene completes it.

Material: CD4+ T cells from blood (PBMCs), obtained 24 months after the transplant. The receptor was derived from a human patient who received a combined kidney and bone marrow transplant. Some T cells may be the graft donor's. This chain uses TRBV5-4 with TRBJ2-5, with D possibly matching TRBD2 (6 bases). The CDR3: CASSLELARETQYF. The sequenced CDR3 bases are TGTGCCAGCAGCTTGGAGCTAGCGCGGGAGACC.